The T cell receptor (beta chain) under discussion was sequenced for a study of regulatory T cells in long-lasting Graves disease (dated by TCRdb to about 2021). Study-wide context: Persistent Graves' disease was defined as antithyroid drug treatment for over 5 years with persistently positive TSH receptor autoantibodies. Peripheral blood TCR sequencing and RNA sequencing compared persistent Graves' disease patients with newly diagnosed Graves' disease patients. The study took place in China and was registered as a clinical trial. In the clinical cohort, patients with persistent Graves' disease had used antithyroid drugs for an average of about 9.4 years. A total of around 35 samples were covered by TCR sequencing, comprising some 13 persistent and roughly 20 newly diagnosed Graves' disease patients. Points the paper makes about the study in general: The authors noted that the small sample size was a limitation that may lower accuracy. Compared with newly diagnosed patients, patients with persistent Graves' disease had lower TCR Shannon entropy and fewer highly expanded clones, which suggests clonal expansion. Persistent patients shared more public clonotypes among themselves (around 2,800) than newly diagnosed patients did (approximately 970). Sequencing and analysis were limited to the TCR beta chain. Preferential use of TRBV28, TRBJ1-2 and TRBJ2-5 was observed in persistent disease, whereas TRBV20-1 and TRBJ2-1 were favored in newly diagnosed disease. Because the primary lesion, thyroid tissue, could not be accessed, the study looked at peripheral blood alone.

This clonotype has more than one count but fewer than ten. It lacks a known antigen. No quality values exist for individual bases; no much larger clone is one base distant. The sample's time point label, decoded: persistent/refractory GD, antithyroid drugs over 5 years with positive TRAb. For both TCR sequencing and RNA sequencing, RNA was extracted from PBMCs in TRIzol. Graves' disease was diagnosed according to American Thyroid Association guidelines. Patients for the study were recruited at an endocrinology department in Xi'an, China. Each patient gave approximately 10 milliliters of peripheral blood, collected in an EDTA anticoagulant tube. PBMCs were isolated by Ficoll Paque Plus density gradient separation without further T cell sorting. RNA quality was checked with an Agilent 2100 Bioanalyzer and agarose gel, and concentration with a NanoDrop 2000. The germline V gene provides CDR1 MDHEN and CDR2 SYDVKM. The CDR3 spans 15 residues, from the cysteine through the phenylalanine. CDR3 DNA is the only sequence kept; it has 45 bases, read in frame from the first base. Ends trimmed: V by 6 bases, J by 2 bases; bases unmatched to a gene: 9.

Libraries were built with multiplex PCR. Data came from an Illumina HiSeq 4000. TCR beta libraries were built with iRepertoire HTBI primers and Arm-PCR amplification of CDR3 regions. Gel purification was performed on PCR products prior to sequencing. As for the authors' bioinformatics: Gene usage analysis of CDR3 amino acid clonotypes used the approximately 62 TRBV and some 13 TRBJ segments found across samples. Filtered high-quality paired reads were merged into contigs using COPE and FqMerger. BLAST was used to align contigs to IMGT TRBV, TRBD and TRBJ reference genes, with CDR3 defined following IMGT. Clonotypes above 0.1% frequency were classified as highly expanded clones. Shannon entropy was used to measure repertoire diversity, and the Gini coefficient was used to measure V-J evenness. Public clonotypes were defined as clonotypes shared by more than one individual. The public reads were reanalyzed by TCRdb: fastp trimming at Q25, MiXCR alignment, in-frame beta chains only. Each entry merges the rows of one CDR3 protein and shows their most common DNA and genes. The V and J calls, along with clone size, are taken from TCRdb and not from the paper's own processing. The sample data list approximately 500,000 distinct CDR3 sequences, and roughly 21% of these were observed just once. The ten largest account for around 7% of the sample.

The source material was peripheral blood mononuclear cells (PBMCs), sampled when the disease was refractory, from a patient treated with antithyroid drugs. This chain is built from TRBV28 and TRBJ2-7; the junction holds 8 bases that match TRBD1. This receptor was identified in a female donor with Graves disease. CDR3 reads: CASRLGQALTYEQYF. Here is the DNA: TGTGCCAGCAGGTTGGGACAGGCCCTAACCTACGAGCAGTACTTC.